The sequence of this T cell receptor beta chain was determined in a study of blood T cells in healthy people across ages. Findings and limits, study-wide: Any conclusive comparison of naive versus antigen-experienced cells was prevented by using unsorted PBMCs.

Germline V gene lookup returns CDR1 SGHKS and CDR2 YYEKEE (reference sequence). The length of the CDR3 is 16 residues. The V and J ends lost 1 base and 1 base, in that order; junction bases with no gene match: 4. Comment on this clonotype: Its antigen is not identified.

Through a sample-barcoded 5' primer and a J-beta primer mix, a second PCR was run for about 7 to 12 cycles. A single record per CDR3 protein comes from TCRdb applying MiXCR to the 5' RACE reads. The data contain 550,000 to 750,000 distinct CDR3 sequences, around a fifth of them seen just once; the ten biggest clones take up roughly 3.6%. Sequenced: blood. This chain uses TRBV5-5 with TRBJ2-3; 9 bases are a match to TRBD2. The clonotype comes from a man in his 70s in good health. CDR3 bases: TGTGCCAGCAGCTTGACGGTAGCGGGAGGCACAGATACGCAGTATTTT. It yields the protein CASSLTVAGGTDTQYF.